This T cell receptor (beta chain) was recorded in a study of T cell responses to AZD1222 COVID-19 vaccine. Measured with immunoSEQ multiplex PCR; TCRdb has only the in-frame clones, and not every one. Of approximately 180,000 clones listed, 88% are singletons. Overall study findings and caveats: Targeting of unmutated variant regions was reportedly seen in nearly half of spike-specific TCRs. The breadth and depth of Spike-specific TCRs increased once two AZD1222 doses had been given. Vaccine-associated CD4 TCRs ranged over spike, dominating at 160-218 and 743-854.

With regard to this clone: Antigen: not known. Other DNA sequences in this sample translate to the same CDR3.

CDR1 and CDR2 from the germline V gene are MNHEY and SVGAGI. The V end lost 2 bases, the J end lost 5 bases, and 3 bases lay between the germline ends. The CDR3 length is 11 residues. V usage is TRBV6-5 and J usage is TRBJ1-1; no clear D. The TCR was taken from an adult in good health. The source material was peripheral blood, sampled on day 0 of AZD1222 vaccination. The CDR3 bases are TGTGCCAGCAGTTACGGTACTGAAGCTTTCTTT. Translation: CASSYGTEAFF.